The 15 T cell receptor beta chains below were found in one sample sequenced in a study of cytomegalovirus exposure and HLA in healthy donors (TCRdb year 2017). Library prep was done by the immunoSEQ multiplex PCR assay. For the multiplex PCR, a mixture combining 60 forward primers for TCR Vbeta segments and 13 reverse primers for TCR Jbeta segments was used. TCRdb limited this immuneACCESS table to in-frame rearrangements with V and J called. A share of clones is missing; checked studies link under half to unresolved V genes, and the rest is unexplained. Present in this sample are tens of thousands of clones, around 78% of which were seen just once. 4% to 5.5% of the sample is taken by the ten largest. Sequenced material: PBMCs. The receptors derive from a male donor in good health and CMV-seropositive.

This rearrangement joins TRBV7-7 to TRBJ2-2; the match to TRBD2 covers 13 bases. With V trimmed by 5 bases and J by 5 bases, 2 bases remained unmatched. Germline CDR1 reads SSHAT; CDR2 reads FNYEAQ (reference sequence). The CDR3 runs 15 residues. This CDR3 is CASSVGLAGTGELFF. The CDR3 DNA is TGTGCCAGCAGCGTGGGACTAGCGGGGACCGGGGAGCTGTTTTTT.

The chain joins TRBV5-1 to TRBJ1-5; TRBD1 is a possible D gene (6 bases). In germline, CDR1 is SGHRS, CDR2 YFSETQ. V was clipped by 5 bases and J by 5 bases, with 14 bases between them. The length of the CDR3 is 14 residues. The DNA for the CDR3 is TGCGCCAGCAGTTATGGACAGCTATATCAGCCCCAGCATTTT. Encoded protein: CASSYGQLYQPQHF.

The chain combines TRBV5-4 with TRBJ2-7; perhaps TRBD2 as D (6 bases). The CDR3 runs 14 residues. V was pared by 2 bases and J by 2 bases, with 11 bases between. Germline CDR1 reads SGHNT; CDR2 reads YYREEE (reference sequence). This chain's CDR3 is CASSFGGSAYEQYF. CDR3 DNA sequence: TGTGCCAGCAGCTTCGGGGGATCGGCCTACGAGCAGTACTTC.

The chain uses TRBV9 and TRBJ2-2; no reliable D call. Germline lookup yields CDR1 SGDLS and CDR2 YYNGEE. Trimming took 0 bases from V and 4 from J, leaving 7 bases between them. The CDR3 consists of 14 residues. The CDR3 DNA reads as TGTGCCAGCAGCGTAGGCGGCCTCACCGGGGAGCTGTTTTTT. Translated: CASSVGGLTGELFF.

CDR3 DNA sequence: TGTGCCAGCTCACCACATTCAGGGGCTGTCTACGGCTACACCTTC. Translated: CASSPHSGAVYGYTF. The chain uses TRBV18 and TRBJ1-2; a weak D match, TRBD1 (6 bases). From germline, CDR1 is KGHSH and CDR2 LQKENI. Trimming took off 1 base at V and 8 bases at J, with 17 bases between the two ends. CDR3 size: 15 residues.

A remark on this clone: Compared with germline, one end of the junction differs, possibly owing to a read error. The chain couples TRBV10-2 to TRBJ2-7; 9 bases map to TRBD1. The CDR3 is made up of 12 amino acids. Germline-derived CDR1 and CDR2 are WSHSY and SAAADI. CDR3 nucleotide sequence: TGCGCCAGCAGTCCCGAGGGACAGGGCAAAATATTC. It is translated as CASSPEGQGKIF.

The CDR3 region has the DNA TGTGCCAGCGGACCATTTGGACAGGGCTTCTACGAGCAGTACTTC. Its protein is CASGPFGQGFYEQYF. This sequence joins TRBV2 and TRBJ2-7; TRBD1 aligns across 8 bases. With 8 bases clipped from V and 3 bases from J, the junction kept 12 bases outside the gene matches. The length of the CDR3 is 15 residues. Germline V CDR1 and CDR2: SNHLY, FYNNEI.

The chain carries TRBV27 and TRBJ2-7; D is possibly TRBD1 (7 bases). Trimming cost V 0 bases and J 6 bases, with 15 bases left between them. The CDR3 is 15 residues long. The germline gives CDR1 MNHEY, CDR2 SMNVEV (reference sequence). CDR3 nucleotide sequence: TGTGCCAGCAGTTTATCCCCGGGGCAGGGGGGCGAGCAGTACTTC. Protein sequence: CASSLSPGQGGEQYF.

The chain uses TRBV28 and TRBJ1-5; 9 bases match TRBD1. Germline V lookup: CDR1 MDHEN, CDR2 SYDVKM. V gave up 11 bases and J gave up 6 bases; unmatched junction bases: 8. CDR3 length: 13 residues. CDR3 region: CAHRDRDSQPQHF. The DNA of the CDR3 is TGTGCCCACAGGGACAGGGACTCTCAGCCCCAGCATTTT.

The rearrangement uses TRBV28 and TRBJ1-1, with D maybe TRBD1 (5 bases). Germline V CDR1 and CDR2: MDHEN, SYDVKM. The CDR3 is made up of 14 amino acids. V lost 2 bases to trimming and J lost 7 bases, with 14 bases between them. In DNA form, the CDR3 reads TGTGCCAGCAGTTTAGTAGCCGGGAGGGGTGAAGCTTTCTTT. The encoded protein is CASSLVAGRGEAFF.

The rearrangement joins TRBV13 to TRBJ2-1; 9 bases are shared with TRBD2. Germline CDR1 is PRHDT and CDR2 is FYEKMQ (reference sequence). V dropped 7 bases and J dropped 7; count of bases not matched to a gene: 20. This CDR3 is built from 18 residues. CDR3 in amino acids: CASTQVSLREGLRNEQFF. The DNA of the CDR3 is TGTGCCAGCACCCAAGTTTCGTTGCGGGAGGGCCTCAGGAATGAGCAGTTCTTC.

The CDR3 reads CASSSQGAGELFF. The CDR3 DNA sequence: TGTGCCAGCAGTTCCCAAGGGGCCGGGGAGCTGTTTTTT. This chain uses TRBV7-6 with TRBJ2-2, with D maybe TRBD1 (5 bases). In germline, CDR1 is SGHVS, CDR2 FNYEAQ. The CDR3 totals 13 residues. V gave up 6 bases and J gave up 6 bases, with 11 bases separating them.

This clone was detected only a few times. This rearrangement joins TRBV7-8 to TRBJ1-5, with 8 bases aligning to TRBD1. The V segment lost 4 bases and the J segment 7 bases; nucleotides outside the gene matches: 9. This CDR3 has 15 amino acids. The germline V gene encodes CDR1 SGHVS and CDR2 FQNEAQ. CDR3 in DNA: TGTGCCAGCAGCTCAGAACAGGGGGGCCTGCAGCCCCAGCATTTT. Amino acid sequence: CASSSEQGGLQPQHF.

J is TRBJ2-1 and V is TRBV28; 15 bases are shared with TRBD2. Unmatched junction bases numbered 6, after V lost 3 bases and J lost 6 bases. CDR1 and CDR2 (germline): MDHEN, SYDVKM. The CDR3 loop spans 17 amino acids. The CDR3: CASSLRTSGGAGNEQFF. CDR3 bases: TGTGCCAGCAGTTTGAGGACTAGCGGGGGGGCCGGCAATGAGCAGTTCTTC.

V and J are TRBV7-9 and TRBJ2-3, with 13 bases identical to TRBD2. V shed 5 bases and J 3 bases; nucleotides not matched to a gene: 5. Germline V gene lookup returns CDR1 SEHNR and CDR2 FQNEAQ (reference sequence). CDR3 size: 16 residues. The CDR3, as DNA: TGTGCCAGCAGCGCAAGGACTAGCGGGAGTACAGATACGCAGTATTTT. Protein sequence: CASSARTSGSTDTQYF.